This T cell receptor (beta chain) was observed in a study of blood T cell repertoires in COVID-19. In the study overall: The United States, Italy and Spain were the sources of the acute and convalescent COVID-19 samples. T cells, B-cell-depleted T cells, or PBMCs supplied cDNA or gDNA.

Methods used by the authors: Reference gene primer amplification gave estimated nucleated cell counts. Only in-frame clones appear in the TCRdb table, and some are missing; sequencing was by immunoSEQ multiplex PCR. V and J calls plus clone size are reproduced from that table; the DNA served to infer D and trimming. The sample lists about 80,000 clones, about 87% seen once, with about 7% in the top ten. The CDR3 covers 13 residues. Trimming left V 3 bases short and J 5 bases short, with 9 bases between. The germline V gene encodes CDR1 LGHDT and CDR2 YNNKEL (reference sequence). This TCR came from a woman of 80 years or more with acute or convalescent COVID-19. Sequenced input: peripheral blood. The genes are TRBV3-1 (or the pseudogene TRBV3-2) and TRBJ2-3; possible D gene TRBD2, 5 bases. The CDR3 region has the DNA TGTGCCAGCAGCCACTGGGGAGAAGATACGCAGTATTTT. Translating it yields CASSHWGEDTQYF.